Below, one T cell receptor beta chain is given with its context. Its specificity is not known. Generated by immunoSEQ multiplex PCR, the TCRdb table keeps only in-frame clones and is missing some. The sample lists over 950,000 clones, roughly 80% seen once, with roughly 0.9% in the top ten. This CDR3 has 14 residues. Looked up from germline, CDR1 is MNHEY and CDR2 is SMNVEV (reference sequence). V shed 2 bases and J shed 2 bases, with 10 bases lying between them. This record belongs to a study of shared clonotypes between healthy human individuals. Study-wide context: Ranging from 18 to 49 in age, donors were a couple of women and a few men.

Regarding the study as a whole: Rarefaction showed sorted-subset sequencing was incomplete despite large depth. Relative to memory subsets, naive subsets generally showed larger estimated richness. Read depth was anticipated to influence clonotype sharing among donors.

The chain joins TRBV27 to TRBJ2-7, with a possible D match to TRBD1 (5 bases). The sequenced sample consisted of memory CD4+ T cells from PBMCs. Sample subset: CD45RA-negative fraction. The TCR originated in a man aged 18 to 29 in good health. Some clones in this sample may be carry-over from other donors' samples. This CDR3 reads CASSLRGRTYEQYF. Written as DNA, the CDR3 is TGTGCCAGCAGTTTAAGGGGCAGGACCTACGAGCAGTACTTC.